This T cell receptor (beta chain) is from a study of early T cells in non-severe SARS-CoV-2 infection. CDR3 length: 12 residues. The germline V gene encodes CDR1 SGHTA and CDR2 FQGNSA. V was shortened by 1 base and J by 7 bases, with 5 bases between the two germline ends. TCRdb redid the calling of the 5' RACE reads with MiXCR, one entry per CDR3 protein. The repertoire has about 110,000 distinct CDR3 sequences, roughly an eighth of them found once; the top ten carry around 3%. This clonotype showed up many times. The J gene is TRBJ1-5, the V gene TRBV7-2; D is undetermined. Sequencing was carried out using whole blood. The TCR sequence derives from an adult who was a healthcare worker with PCR-confirmed SARS-CoV-2 infection or an uninfected control (not recorded which). The CDR3 region has the DNA TGTGCCAGCAGCTTAGTTCGGCAGCCCCAGCATTTT. Amino acid sequence: CASSLVRQPQHF.